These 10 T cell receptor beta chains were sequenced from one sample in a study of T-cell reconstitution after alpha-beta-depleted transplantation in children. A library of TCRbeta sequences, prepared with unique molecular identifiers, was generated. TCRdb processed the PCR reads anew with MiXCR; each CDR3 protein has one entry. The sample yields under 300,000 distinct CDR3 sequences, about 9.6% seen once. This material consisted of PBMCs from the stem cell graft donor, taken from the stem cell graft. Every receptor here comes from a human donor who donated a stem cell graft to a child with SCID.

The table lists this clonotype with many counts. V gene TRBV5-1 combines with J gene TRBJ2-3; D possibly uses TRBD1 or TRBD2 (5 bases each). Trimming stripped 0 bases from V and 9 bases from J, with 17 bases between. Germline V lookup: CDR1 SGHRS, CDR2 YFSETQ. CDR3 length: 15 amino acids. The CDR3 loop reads CASSLAAGRSGTQYF. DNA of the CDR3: TGCGCCAGCAGCTTGGCGGCAGGGAGAAGTGGGACGCAGTATTTT.

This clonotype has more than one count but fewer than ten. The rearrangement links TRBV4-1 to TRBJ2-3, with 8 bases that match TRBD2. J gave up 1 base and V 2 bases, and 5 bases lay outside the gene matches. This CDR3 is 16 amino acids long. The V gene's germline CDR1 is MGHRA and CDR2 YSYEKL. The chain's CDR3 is CASSQRGGPRTDTQYF. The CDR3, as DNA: TGCGCCAGCAGCCAACGGGGGGGGCCCCGCACAGATACGCAGTATTTT.

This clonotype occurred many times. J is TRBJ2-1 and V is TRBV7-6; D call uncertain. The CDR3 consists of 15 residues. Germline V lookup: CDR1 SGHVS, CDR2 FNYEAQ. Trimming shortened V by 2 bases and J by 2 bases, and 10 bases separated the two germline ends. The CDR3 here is CASSLLTVPYNEQFF. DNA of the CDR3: TGTGCCAGCAGCTTACTAACGGTGCCCTACAATGAGCAGTTCTTC.

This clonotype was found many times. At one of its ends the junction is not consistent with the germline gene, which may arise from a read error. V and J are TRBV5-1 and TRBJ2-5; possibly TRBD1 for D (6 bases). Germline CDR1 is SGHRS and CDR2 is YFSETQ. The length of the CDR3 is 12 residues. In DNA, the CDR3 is TGCGCCAGCAGCGGAACAGACAGGACCTCTGAATTC. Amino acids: CASSGTDRTSEF.

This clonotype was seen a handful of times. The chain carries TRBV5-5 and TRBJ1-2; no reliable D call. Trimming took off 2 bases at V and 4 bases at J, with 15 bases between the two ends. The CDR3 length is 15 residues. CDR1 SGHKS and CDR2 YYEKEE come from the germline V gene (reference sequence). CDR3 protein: CASSLLRITPYGYTF. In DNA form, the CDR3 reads TGTGCCAGCAGCTTATTAAGGATAACCCCCTATGGCTACACCTTC.

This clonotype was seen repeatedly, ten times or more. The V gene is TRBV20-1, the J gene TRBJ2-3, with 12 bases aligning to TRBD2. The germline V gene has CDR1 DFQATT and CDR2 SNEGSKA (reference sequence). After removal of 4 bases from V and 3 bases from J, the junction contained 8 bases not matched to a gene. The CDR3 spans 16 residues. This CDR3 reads CSATRTGTSGTDTQYF. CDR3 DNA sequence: TGCAGTGCTACTCGGACAGGGACTAGCGGGACAGATACGCAGTATTTT.

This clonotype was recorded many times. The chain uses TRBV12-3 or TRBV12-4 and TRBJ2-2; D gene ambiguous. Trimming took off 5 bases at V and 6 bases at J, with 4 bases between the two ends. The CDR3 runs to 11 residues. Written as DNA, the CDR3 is TGTGCCAGCAGTCCCCCCGGGGAGCTGTTTTTT. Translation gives CASSPPGELFF.

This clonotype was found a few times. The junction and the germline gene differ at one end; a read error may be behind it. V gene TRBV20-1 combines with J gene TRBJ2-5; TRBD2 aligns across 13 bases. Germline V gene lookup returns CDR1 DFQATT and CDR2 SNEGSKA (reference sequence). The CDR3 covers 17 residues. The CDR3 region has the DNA TGCTGTGCTAGAGATCCCGAGACTAGCGGGGGGCAAGAGACCCAGTACTTC. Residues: CCARDPETSGGQETQYF.

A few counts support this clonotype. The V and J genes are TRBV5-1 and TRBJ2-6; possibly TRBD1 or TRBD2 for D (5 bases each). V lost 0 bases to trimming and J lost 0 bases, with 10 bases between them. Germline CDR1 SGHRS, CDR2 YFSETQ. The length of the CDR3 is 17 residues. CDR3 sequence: CASSLGGTLSGANVLTF. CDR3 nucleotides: TGCGCCAGCAGCTTGGGAGGGACCCTCTCTGGGGCCAACGTCCTGACTTTC.

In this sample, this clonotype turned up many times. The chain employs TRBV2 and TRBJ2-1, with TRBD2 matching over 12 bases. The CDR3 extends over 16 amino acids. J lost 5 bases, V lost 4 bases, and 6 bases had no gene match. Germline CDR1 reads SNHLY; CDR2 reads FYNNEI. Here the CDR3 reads CASSAGLAGQDNEQFF. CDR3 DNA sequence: TGTGCCAGCAGTGCAGGACTAGCGGGGCAGGACAATGAGCAGTTCTTC.